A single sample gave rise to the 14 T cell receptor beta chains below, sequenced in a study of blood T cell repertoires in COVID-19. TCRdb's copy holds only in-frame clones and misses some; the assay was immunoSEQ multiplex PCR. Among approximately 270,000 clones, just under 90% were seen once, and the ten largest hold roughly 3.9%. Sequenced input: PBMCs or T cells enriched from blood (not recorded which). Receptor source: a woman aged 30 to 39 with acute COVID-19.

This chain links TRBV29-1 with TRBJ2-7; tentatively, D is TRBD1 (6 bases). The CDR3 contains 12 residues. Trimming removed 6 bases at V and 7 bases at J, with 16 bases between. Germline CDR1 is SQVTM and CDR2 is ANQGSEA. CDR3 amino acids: CSVSRTGNEQYF. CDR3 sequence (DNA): TGCAGCGTCAGTCGAACAGGGAATGAGCAGTACTTC.

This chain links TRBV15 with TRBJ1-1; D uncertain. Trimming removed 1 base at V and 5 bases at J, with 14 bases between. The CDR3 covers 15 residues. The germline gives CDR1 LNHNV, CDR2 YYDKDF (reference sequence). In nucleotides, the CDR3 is TGTGCCACCAGCAGAGCCCCCGGAATCGGGACTGAAGCTTTCTTT. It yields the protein CATSRAPGIGTEAFF.

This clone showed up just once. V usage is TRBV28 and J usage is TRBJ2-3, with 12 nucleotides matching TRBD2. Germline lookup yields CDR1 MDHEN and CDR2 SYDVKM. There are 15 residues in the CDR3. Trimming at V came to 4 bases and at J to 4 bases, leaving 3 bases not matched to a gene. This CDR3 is CASSSSGRASDTQYF. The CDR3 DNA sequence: TGTGCCAGCAGTTCTAGCGGGAGGGCTTCAGATACGCAGTATTTT. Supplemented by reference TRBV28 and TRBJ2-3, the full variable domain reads DVKVTQSSRYLVKRTGEKVFLECVQDMDHENMFWYRQDPGLGLRLIYFSYDVKMKEKGDIPEGYSVSREKKERFSLILESASTNQTSMYLCASSSSGRASDTQYFGPGTRLTVL.

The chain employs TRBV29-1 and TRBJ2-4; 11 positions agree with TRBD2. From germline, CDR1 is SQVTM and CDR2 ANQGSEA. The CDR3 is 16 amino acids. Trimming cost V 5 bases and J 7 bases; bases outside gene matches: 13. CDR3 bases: TGCAGCGTTCTCCTACTAGCGGGAGTAGGGTGGAACATTCAGTACTTC. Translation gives CSVLLLAGVGWNIQYF.

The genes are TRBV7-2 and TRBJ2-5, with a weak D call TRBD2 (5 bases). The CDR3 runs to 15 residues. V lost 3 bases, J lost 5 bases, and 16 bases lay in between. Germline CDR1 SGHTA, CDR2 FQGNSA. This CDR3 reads CASSFIAGSGETQYF. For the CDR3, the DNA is TGTGCCAGCAGCTTTATCGCGGGCTCTGGGGAGACCCAGTACTTC.

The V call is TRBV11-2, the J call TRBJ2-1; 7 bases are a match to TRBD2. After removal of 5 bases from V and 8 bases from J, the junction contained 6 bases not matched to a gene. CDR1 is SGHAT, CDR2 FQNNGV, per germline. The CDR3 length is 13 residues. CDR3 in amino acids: CASSRGVVDEQFF. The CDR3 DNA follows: TGTGCCAGCAGCCGGGGGGTAGTAGATGAGCAGTTCTTC.

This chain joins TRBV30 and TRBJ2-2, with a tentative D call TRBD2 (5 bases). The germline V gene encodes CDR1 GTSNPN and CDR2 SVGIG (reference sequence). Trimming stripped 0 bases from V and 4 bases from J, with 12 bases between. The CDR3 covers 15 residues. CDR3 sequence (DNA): TGTGCCTGGAGTGTATCGGGGTGGGGCACCGGGGAGCTGTTTTTT. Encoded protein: CAWSVSGWGTGELFF. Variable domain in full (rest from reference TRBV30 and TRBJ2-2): SQTIHQWPATLVQPVGSPLSLECTVEGTSNPNLYWYRQAAGRGLQLLFYSVGIGQISSEVPQNLSASRPQDRQFILSSKKLLLSDSGFYLCAWSVSGWGTGELFFGEGSRLTVL.

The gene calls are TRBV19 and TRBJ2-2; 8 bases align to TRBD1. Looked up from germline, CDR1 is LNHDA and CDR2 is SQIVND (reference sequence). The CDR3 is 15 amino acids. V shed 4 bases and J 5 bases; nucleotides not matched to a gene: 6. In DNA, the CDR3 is TGTGCCAGTAGTAATCAGGGGGCAGGTACCGGGGAGCTGTTTTTT. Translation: CASSNQGAGTGELFF.

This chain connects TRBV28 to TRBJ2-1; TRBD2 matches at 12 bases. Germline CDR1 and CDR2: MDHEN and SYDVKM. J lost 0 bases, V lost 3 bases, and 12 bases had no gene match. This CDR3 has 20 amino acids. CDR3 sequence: CASSFMGLAGPSISYNEQFF. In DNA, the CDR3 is TGTGCCAGCAGTTTTATGGGACTAGCGGGCCCATCGATCTCCTACAATGAGCAGTTCTTC.

The CDR3 region has the DNA TGTGCCAGCAGCTTAGGCCCCGGACTAGCGTCCACCGGGGAGCTGTTTTTT. Amino acids: CASSLGPGLASTGELFF. The rearrangement joins TRBV11-2 to TRBJ2-2; 9 nucleotides align to TRBD2. V gave up 1 base and J gave up 4 bases; unmatched junction bases: 7. The CDR3 covers 17 residues. Per germline, CDR1 SGHAT and CDR2 FQNNGV.

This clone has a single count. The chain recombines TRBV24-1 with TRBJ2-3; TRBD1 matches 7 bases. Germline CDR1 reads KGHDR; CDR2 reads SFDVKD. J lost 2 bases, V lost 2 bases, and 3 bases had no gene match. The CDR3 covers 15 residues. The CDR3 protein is CATSDSGTVTDTQYF. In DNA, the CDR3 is TGTGCCACCAGTGATTCCGGGACAGTCACAGATACGCAGTATTTT.

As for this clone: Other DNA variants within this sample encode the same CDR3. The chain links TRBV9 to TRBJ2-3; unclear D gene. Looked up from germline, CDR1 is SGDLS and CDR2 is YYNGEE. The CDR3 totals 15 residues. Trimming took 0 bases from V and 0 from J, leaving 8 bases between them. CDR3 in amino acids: CASSVGAGSTDTQYF. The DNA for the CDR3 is TGTGCCAGCAGCGTAGGGGCTGGTAGCACAGATACGCAGTATTTT.

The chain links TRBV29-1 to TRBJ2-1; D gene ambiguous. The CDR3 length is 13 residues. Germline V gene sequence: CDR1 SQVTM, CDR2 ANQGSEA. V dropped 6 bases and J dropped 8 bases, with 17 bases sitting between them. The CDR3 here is CSVTPVEFYEQFF. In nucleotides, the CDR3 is TGCAGCGTAACCCCCGTTGAGTTCTATGAGCAGTTCTTC.

The CDR3 region is CASSDTGGQGDTGELFF. The CDR3 DNA follows: TGTGCCAGCAGTGACACAGGAGGACAGGGCGACACCGGGGAGCTGTTTTTT. This chain uses TRBV6-4 with TRBJ2-2; 8 positions match TRBD1. The CDR3 is made up of 17 amino acids. The ends lost 2 bases at V and 3 bases at J; junction bases unmatched: 8. Per germline, CDR1 MRHNA and CDR2 SNTAGT.